This T cell receptor (beta chain) was obtained from a study of technical replicates of blood from several donors (dated by TCRdb to about 2017). From its cysteine to its phenylalanine, the CDR3 spans 14 amino acids. Of all the DNA, just the CDR3 is kept, 42 bases in frame from base 1. CDR1 and CDR2 (SGHTA, FQGNSA) derive from the germline V gene. V loses 5 bases of germline sequence and J loses 6 bases, and the interval between the two ends is 13 bases. Library generation was performed with the immunoSEQ multiplex PCR assay. Here the immuneACCESS table is served through TCRdb, limited to in-frame sequences with V and J called. Missing clones are a known gap in these copies; in checked studies unresolved V genes cover under half, and the rest lacks a known reason. Within this sample are some 49,000 clones, with roughly 92% of them counted one time only. Of the sample, 3.5% to 5% falls within the top ten clones.

With respect to this clone: Its antigen remains undetermined. Within one base of it there is no much larger clone, and no base qualities were kept.

This receptor was taken from a human donor in good health. Some clones in this sample may be carry-over from other donors' samples. The rearrangement joined TRBV7-2 to TRBJ1-4; too little of a D gene remains to name it. The sequenced sample was PBMCs. For the CDR3, the sequence is CASSPAWTDEKLFF. In nucleotides, the sequence is TGTGCCAGCAGCCCGGCCTGGACTGATGAAAAACTGTTTTTT.